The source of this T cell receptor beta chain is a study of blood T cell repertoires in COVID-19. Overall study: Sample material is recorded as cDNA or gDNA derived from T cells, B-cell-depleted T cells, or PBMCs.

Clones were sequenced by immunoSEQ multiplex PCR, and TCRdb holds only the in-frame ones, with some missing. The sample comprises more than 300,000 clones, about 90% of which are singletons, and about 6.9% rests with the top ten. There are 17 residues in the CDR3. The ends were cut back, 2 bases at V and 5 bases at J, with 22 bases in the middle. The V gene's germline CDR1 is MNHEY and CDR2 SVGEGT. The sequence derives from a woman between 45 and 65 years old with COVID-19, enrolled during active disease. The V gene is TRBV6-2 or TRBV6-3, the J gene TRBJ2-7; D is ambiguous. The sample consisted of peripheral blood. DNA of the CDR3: TGTGCCAGCAGTTACCCAAATTCCCGCAGCGTCCGGAACGAGCAGTACTTC. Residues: CASSYPNSRSVRNEQYF.